Listed below are T cell receptor beta chains from one sample, sequenced in a study of blood T cell repertoires in COVID-19. Using immunoSEQ multiplex PCR, the repertoire was profiled, and TCRdb retains in-frame clones only, with some absent. The sample yields a few hundred thousand clones, about nine tenths seen once. Sequencing was performed on PBMCs or T cells enriched from blood (not recorded which). These TCRs come from a woman between 18 and 30 years old who had recovered from COVID-19. The CDR3 runs from the conserved cysteine through the conserved F or W. The D gene is left open where the match is weak. Some rows mark clone size as missing; the rest say once, few, many or name a class of expanded clone.

CDR3 DNA: TGTGCCAGCAGCTTAGGGACAGGGTATGGCGGGGAGCTGTTTTTT
CDR3 protein: CASSLGTGYGGELFF
J gene: TRBJ2-2
clone size: -
V gene: TRBV11-2
D gene: TRBD1

CDR3 DNA: TGTGCCAGCAGCTTGATAAGGACACACACTGAAGCTTTCTTT
CDR3 protein: CASSLIRTHTEAFF
J gene: TRBJ1-1
clone size: -
V gene: TRBV7-2
D gene: -

CDR3 DNA: TGTGCCAGCTCACAACGGGAGGCTGAAGCTTTCTTT
CDR3 protein: CASSQREAEAFF
J gene: TRBJ1-1
clone size: few
V gene: TRBV18
D gene: -

CDR3 DNA: TGCGCCAGCAGCTTGGAGGGCAGGGGATACGAGACCCAGTACTTC
CDR3 protein: CASSLEGRGYETQYF
J gene: TRBJ2-5
clone size: -
V gene: TRBV5-1
D gene: -

CDR3 DNA: TGTGCTAGTGGTACGACAGGCGATGTTGGAAACACCATATATTTT
CDR3 protein: CASGTTGDVGNTIYF
J gene: TRBJ1-3
clone size: -
V gene: TRBV12-5
D gene: -

CDR3 DNA: TGCGCCAGCAGCTTGGCGGGGACTAACTACGAGCAGTACTTC
CDR3 protein: CASSLAGTNYEQYF
J gene: TRBJ2-7
clone size: -
V gene: TRBV5-1
D gene: TRBD2

CDR3 DNA: TGTGCCAGCAGCCCGCGGCTCCTTTCTTCACCCCTCCACTTT
CDR3 protein: CASSPRLLSSPLHF
J gene: TRBJ1-6
clone size: -
V gene: TRBV5-5
D gene: -

CDR3 DNA: TGTGCCAGCAGCCAGAGGACAGGGACGTCGGGTGGAAACACCATATATTTT
CDR3 protein: CASSQRTGTSGGNTIYF
J gene: TRBJ1-3
clone size: few
V gene: TRBV14
D gene: TRBD1

CDR3 DNA: TGTGCCAGCAGCTGGGGACTAGCGGGGGAAGAGACCCAGTACTTC
CDR3 protein: CASSWGLAGEETQYF
J gene: TRBJ2-5
clone size: -
V gene: TRBV7-2
D gene: TRBD2

CDR3 DNA: TGCGCCAGCAGCCGACCCCGGGGACAGGGGAATGAATATGGCTACACCTTC
CDR3 protein: CASSRPRGQGNEYGYTF
J gene: TRBJ1-2
clone size: -
V gene: TRBV4-1
D gene: TRBD1

CDR3 DNA: TGTGCCAGCAGTTACTCGAGAGGGAACTATGGCTACACCTTC
CDR3 protein: CASSYSRGNYGYTF
J gene: TRBJ1-2
clone size: -
V gene: TRBV6-6
D gene: -

CDR3 DNA: TGTGCCAGCAGCAAAGCAGGGACACCCACCGGGGAGCTGTTTTTT
CDR3 protein: CASSKAGTPTGELFF
J gene: TRBJ2-2
clone size: -
V gene: TRBV21-1
D gene: -

CDR3 DNA: TGTGCCAGCAGCTTAGATCAGGGCTCCTACGAGCAGTACTTC
CDR3 protein: CASSLDQGSYEQYF
J gene: TRBJ2-7
clone size: -
V gene: TRBV7-9
D gene: -

CDR3 DNA: TGTGCCAGCGGGGACAGGGGGAACACTGAAGCTTTCTTT
CDR3 protein: CASGDRGNTEAFF
J gene: TRBJ1-1
clone size: -
V gene: TRBV27
D gene: TRBD1

CDR3 DNA: TGCGCCAGCAGCCCCGACAGGGCGGTCCCCAATGAGCAGTTCTTC
CDR3 protein: CASSPDRAVPNEQFF
J gene: TRBJ2-1
clone size: -
V gene: TRBV5-1
D gene: TRBD1

CDR3 DNA: TGTGCCAGCAGCTCTCGGGACACTGTCGATTCGTACGAGCAGTACTTC
CDR3 protein: CASSSRDTVDSYEQYF
J gene: TRBJ2-7
clone size: -
V gene: TRBV7-9
D gene: -

CDR3 DNA: TGTGCCAGCAGCTCCTGGACTAGCGGGATAGGAGATGAGCAGTTCTTC
CDR3 protein: CASSSWTSGIGDEQFF
J gene: TRBJ2-1
clone size: -
V gene: TRBV7-2
D gene: TRBD2

CDR3 DNA: TGTGCCAGCAGCCGGCGGACCCCGGGGAGGACTAATGAAAAACTGTTTTTT
CDR3 protein: CASSRRTPGRTNEKLFF
J gene: TRBJ1-4
clone size: many
V gene: TRBV5-5
D gene: -

CDR3 DNA: TGCGCCAGCAGCTGGGGACTAGCGGGAATTTACAATGAGCAGTTCTTC
CDR3 protein: CASSWGLAGIYNEQFF
J gene: TRBJ2-1
clone size: -
V gene: TRBV5-1
D gene: TRBD2

CDR3 DNA: TGTGCCAGCAGCCTTGGGGTAGCGGGAGACGAGACCCAGTACTTC
CDR3 protein: CASSLGVAGDETQYF
J gene: TRBJ2-5
clone size: -
V gene: TRBV5-4
D gene: TRBD2

CDR3 DNA: TGTGCCAGCAGTGACTCCGGGGACAGGGTTAATGAAAAACTGTTTTTT
CDR3 protein: CASSDSGDRVNEKLFF
J gene: TRBJ1-4
clone size: -
V gene: TRBV6-4
D gene: TRBD1

CDR3 DNA: TGTGCCACCGTGGGGGAGGACTATGGCTACACCTTC
CDR3 protein: CATVGEDYGYTF
J gene: TRBJ1-2
clone size: -
V gene: TRBV27
D gene: -

CDR3 DNA: TGTGCCTGGGGTACAGGGGTGGGCCAGCCCCAGCATTTT
CDR3 protein: CAWGTGVGQPQHF
J gene: TRBJ1-5
clone size: -
V gene: TRBV30
D gene: TRBD1

CDR3 DNA: TGTGCCAGCAGTTTAAGGGGAAACACTGAAGCTTTCTTT
CDR3 protein: CASSLRGNTEAFF
J gene: TRBJ1-1
clone size: -
V gene: TRBV12-3/TRBV12-4
D gene: -

CDR3 DNA: TGCGCCAGCAGCCAAAACCCCCAAGCGGGGGGGTATAACACCGGGGAGCTGTTTTTT
CDR3 protein: CASSQNPQAGGYNTGELFF
J gene: TRBJ2-2
clone size: -
V gene: TRBV4-3
D gene: TRBD2

CDR3 DNA: TGTGCCACCTCGCCCCCAGGGGGCGCAAACACTGAAGCTTTCTTT
CDR3 protein: CATSPPGGANTEAFF
J gene: TRBJ1-1
clone size: -
V gene: TRBV10-3
D gene: TRBD1

CDR3 DNA: TGCGCCAGCAGCCAAGATCCAGCGGCACTTCGGGAGCAGTTCTTC
CDR3 protein: CASSQDPAALREQFF
J gene: TRBJ2-1
clone size: -
V gene: TRBV4-3
D gene: -

CDR3 DNA: TGTGCCAGCAGCCCCAGCAGGGAATTAGAGTATGGCTACACCTTC
CDR3 protein: CASSPSRELEYGYTF
J gene: TRBJ1-2
clone size: -
V gene: TRBV27
D gene: -

CDR3 DNA: TGTGCCAGCAGTTTATGGGCGACTAGCGGCGACACAGATACGCAGTATTTT
CDR3 protein: CASSLWATSGDTDTQYF
J gene: TRBJ2-3
clone size: -
V gene: TRBV28
D gene: TRBD2

CDR3 DNA: TGTGCCAGCAGTTTCCGTCCCGCCTTAGCGGGGTTCACAGATACGCAGTATTTT
CDR3 protein: CASSFRPALAGFTDTQYF
J gene: TRBJ2-3
clone size: -
V gene: TRBV27
D gene: TRBD2

CDR3 DNA: TGTGCCACCCAGGACAGGGAAAATACTGAAGCTTTCTTT
CDR3 protein: CATQDRENTEAFF
J gene: TRBJ1-1
clone size: -
V gene: TRBV10-3
D gene: TRBD1

CDR3 DNA: TGTGCCAGCAGCTACGCGCGACTAGCGGGCGGGGAGCTGTTTTTT
CDR3 protein: CASSYARLAGGELFF
J gene: TRBJ2-2
clone size: once
V gene: TRBV5-4
D gene: TRBD2

CDR3 DNA: TGCAGCGTTGAAGTCGTAGGTAGCGGGACGTCCTACGAGCAGTACTTC
CDR3 protein: CSVEVVGSGTSYEQYF
J gene: TRBJ2-7
clone size: -
V gene: TRBV29-1
D gene: TRBD2

CDR3 DNA: TGTGCCAGCTCACCCCTACAGGGTCGAAACACTGAAGCTTTCTTT
CDR3 protein: CASSPLQGRNTEAFF
J gene: TRBJ1-1
clone size: -
V gene: TRBV18
D gene: -

CDR3 DNA: TGTGCCAGCAGCATTGGACTAGCGGGGGGATCCGGGGAGCTGTTTTTT
CDR3 protein: CASSIGLAGGSGELFF
J gene: TRBJ2-2
clone size: -
V gene: TRBV9
D gene: TRBD2

CDR3 DNA: TGTGCCAGCTGCGGGGCGACTAATCTAGCGGGGACTTACAATGAGCAGTTCTTC
CDR3 protein: CASCGATNLAGTYNEQFF
J gene: TRBJ2-1
clone size: -
V gene: TRBV9
D gene: TRBD2

CDR3 DNA: TGTGCCACCTCGCACAGACGATACGAGCAGTACTTC
CDR3 protein: CATSHRRYEQYF
J gene: TRBJ2-7
clone size: -
V gene: TRBV19
D gene: -

CDR3 DNA: TGTGCCAGCAATCCTCAAAGGACTAGCGGGAGGCACTCCTCCCAAGAGACCCAGTACTTC
CDR3 protein: CASNPQRTSGRHSSQETQYF
J gene: TRBJ2-5
clone size: -
V gene: TRBV28
D gene: TRBD2

CDR3 DNA: TGTGCCAGCAGCTTAAGCGGGCCCACTGAAGCTTTCTTT
CDR3 protein: CASSLSGPTEAFF
J gene: TRBJ1-1
clone size: -
V gene: TRBV7-2
D gene: -

CDR3 DNA: TGTGCCAGCAGCTTACAATCAGGAACAGATACGCAGTATTTT
CDR3 protein: CASSLQSGTDTQYF
J gene: TRBJ2-3
clone size: -
V gene: TRBV7-3
D gene: -

CDR3 DNA: TGTGCCAGCAGCTTATTCGGGACAGCCTCTGGAAACACCATATATTTT
CDR3 protein: CASSLFGTASGNTIYF
J gene: TRBJ1-3
clone size: -
V gene: TRBV7-8
D gene: TRBD1

CDR3 DNA: TGTGCCAGCAGATCCCAGGGGGTCTCTCCTAAGGCTTTCTTT
CDR3 protein: CASRSQGVSPKAFF
J gene: TRBJ1-1
clone size: -
V gene: TRBV2
D gene: TRBD1

CDR3 DNA: TGTGCCAGTTCTAATCATCAGCCCCAGCATTTT
CDR3 protein: CASSNHQPQHF
J gene: TRBJ1-5
clone size: -
V gene: TRBV19
D gene: -

CDR3 DNA: TGCAGCGTTGGGACTAGCGGGCAGAGCTCCTACGAGCAGTACTTC
CDR3 protein: CSVGTSGQSSYEQYF
J gene: TRBJ2-7
clone size: -
V gene: TRBV29-1
D gene: TRBD2

CDR3 DNA: TGTGCCACCAGCAGAGATTTACTAGCGGGGGGGCAAGAGACCCAGTACTTC
CDR3 protein: CATSRDLLAGGQETQYF
J gene: TRBJ2-5
clone size: -
V gene: TRBV15
D gene: TRBD2

CDR3 DNA: TGTGCCAGCAGCCCTGGACAGGGTCAAGAGACCCAGTACTTC
CDR3 protein: CASSPGQGQETQYF
J gene: TRBJ2-5
clone size: -
V gene: TRBV4-2
D gene: TRBD1

CDR3 DNA: TGTGCCAGCAGCCCATTGACTAGCTTCTCAGATACGCAGTATTTT
CDR3 protein: CASSPLTSFSDTQYF
J gene: TRBJ2-3
clone size: -
V gene: TRBV14
D gene: TRBD2

CDR3 DNA: TGTGCCAGCAGTTTATTTGTGCTGGCCGGGGAGAGCAATCAGCCCCAGCATTTT
CDR3 protein: CASSLFVLAGESNQPQHF
J gene: TRBJ1-5
clone size: -
V gene: TRBV28
D gene: -

CDR3 DNA: TGTGCCAGCAGCCTCGCCGGGACTAGCCCCTCCAATGAGCAGTTCTTC
CDR3 protein: CASSLAGTSPSNEQFF
J gene: TRBJ2-1
clone size: -
V gene: TRBV5-4
D gene: TRBD2